This T cell receptor (beta chain) derives from a study of T cell responses to AZD1222 COVID-19 vaccine. Whole-study results and caveats: Baseline seropositivity characterized only a handful of AZD1222 recipients.

V lost 0 bases, J lost 4 bases, and 7 bases lay in between. CDR1 is SGHRS and CDR2 is YFSETQ in the germline V gene. CDR3 length: 13 amino acids. Only in-frame clones appear in the TCRdb table, and some are missing; sequencing was by immunoSEQ multiplex PCR. The sample contains 100,000 or so clones, over 75% of which appear only once. In regard to this clone: Its antigen remains unknown.

The chain couples TRBV5-1 to TRBJ2-5; no clear D. Source: peripheral blood, taken on day 0 of AZD1222 vaccination. The source of this sequence is an adult in good health. The DNA of the CDR3 is TGCGCCAGCAGCTTGGCCGGTGCAGAGACCCAGTACTTC. It yields the protein CASSLAGAETQYF.